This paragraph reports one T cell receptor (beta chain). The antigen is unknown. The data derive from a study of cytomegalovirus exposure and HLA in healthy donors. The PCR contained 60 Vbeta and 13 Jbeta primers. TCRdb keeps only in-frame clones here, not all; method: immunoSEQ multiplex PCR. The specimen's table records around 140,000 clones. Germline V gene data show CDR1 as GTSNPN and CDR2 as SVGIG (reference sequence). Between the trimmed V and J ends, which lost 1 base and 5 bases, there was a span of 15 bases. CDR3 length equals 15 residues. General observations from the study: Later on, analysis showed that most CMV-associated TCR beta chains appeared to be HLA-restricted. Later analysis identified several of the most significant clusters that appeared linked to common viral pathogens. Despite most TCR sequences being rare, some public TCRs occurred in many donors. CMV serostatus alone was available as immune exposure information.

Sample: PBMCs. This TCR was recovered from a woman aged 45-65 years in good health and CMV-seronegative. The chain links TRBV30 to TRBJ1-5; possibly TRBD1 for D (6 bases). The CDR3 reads CAWSGDRIKDQPQHF. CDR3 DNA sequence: TGTGCCTGGAGTGGCGACAGGATAAAAGATCAGCCCCAGCATTTT.